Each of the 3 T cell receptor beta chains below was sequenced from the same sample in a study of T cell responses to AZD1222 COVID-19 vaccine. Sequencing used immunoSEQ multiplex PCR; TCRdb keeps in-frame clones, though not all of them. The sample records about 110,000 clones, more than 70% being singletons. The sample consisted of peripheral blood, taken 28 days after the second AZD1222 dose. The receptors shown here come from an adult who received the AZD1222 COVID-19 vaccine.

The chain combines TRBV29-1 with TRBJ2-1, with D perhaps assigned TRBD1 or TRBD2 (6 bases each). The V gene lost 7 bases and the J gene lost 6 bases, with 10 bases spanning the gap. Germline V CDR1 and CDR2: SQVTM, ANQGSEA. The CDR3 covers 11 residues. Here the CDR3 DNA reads TGCAGCGGTAGGGGGGCCAATGAGCAGTTCTTC. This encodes CSGRGANEQFF.

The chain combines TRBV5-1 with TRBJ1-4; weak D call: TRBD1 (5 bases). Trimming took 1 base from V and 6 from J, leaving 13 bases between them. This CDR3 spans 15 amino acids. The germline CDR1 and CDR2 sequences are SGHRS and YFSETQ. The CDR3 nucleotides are TGCGCCAGCAGCTTGAAGAGGGGCGCGGATGAAAAACTGTTTTTT. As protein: CASSLKRGADEKLFF.

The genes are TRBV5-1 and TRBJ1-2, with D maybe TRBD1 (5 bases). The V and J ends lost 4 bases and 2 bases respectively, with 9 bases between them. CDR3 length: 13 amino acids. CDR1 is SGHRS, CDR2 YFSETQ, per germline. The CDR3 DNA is TGCGCCAGCAGCCCCGGGACCAACTATGGCTACACCTTC. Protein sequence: CASSPGTNYGYTF.